The present entry profiles one T cell receptor (beta chain) with its context. Germline CDR1 MDHEN, CDR2 SYDVKM. V lost 5 bases, J lost 6 bases, and 16 bases lay in between. The CDR3 sequence is 14 residues long. This specimen belongs to a study of blood T cell repertoires in COVID-19. Study-wide context: Both acute and convalescent COVID-19 samples were obtained from the United States, Italy and Spain. From T cells, B-cell-depleted T cells, or PBMCs came the material, which was cDNA or gDNA.

Authors' processing steps: How many nucleated cells were present was estimated from reference gene primer amplification. Clones were read by immunoSEQ multiplex PCR, and TCRdb kept only the in-frame ones, dropping some. The V and J calls and clone size were taken over from that table, and D and trimming were inferred from the DNA. This table holds approximately 15,000 clones, around 73% found once. Sequenced: peripheral blood. The chain is built from TRBV28 and TRBJ1-2; a weak D match, TRBD1 (6 bases). This sequence was found in a human donor in a cohort sampled during active COVID-19. The CDR3 sequence: CASSAGGWVDGYTF. CDR3 DNA sequence: TGTGCCAGCAGTGCGGGGGGCTGGGTGGATGGCTACACCTTC.